These T cell receptor beta chains were read from a single sample in a study of CD8 T cells in ankylosing spondylitis. TCRdb itself ran the 5' RACE reads through MiXCR, one entry per CDR3 protein. The sample yields around 770,000 distinct CDR3 sequences, around 19% seen once. Sequencing used blood, either unsorted or a sorted T cell fraction (not recorded which). These receptors were taken from a male donor with ankylosing spondylitis. The CDR3 runs from the conserved cysteine through the conserved F or W. The D gene is left open where the match is weak. Size is omitted from some rows. Given values are once, few, many or a class for expanded clones.

j_call	v_call	d_call	clone_size	cdr3_nt	cdr3_aa
TRBJ2-7	TRBV5-1	-	many	TGCGCCAGCAGCTTTACCGGGTCTTTCGAGCAGTACTTC	CASSFTGSFEQYF
TRBJ2-3	TRBV7-2	-	few	TGTGCCAGCAGCTCCCGGGACCTGGGCCCAGATACGCGGTATTTT	CASSSRDLGPDTRYF
TRBJ2-1	TRBV7-9	-	few	TGTGCCAGCAGCTTGCTTTTAGGGGATGAGCAGTTCTTC	CASSLLLGDEQFF
TRBJ2-1	TRBV12-3/TRBV12-4	TRBD2	many	TGTGCCAGCAGTTTTAGCGTCGCGGGGGGGCAGTTCTTC	CASSFSVAGGQFF
TRBJ1-6	TRBV19	-	-	TGTGCCAGTAGTATAGAGGACACGGATAATTCACCCCTCCACTTT	CASSIEDTDNSPLHF
TRBJ1-1	TRBV20-1	-	-	TGCAGTGCTAGAGTCCGCCCAGTGACAGGCCAAGCTTTCTTT	CSARVRPVTGQAFF
TRBJ2-7	TRBV7-9	TRBD1	-	TGTGCCAGCAGCCCCGACAGGGGCTACTACGAGCAGTACTTC	CASSPDRGYYEQYF
TRBJ1-2	TRBV6-1	-	few	TGTGCCAGCAGTCCCAATTCTCGTCAGTATGGCTACACCTTC	CASSPNSRQYGYTF
TRBJ2-1	TRBV20-1	TRBD2	few	TGCAGTGCACCAGGTAGCGGGGGATACAATGAGCAGTTCTTC	CSAPGSGGYNEQFF
TRBJ1-4	TRBV18	-	once	TGTGCCAGCCGCGACCACGGAACAACTAATGAAAAACTGTTTTTT	CASRDHGTTNEKLFF